Listed below are T cell receptor beta chains from one sample, sequenced in a study of T-cell reconstitution after alpha-beta-depleted transplantation in children. TCRdb ran MiXCR on the PCR reads and lists one entry per CDR3 protein. The sample includes 90,000 to 130,000 distinct CDR3 sequences, around a tenth of them seen just once. Sequencing used PBMCs from the stem cell graft donor, obtained from the stem cell graft. The receptor set was obtained from a human donor who donated a stem cell graft to a child with acute lymphoblastic leukemia. CDR3s include the opening cysteine and the closing phenylalanine or tryptophan. Each record gives: V gene, CDR3 length, clone size, J gene, D gene, CDR3 DNA, CDR3 protein. A D gene is named only where the DNA matches it firmly. Some rows have no size entry. The others give once, few or many, or a class for an expanded clone.

TRBV9	14	many	TRBJ1-6	.	TGTGCCAGCAGCGCCCGAGGGTTAGATTCACCCCTCCACTTT	CASSARGLDSPLHF
TRBV24-1	16	many	TRBJ2-1	.	TGTGCCACCAGTGATAAGTATGGGGAATTGGGCAATGAGCAGTTCTTC	CATSDKYGELGNEQFF
TRBV5-1	13	many	TRBJ2-7	.	TGCGCCAGCAGCTTCCCAGGGAGGTACGAGCAGTACTTC	CASSFPGRYEQYF
TRBV19	15	many	TRBJ2-1	.	TGTGCCAGTAGTACCCAGGGCGGCCCCTACAATGAGCAGTTCTTC	CASSTQGGPYNEQFF
TRBV20-1	12	many	TRBJ2-7	.	TGCAGTGCTAGAGGTCCCTTCTACGAGCAGTACTTC	CSARGPFYEQYF
TRBV4-3	15	many	TRBJ2-2	.	TGCGCCAGCAGCCAAGCCAGCCTACACACCGGGGAGCTGTTTTTT	CASSQASLHTGELFF
TRBV6-5	15	many	TRBJ1-1	.	TGTGCCAGCAGTTACTCATGGGCGGTGAACACTGAAGCTTTCTTT	CASSYSWAVNTEAFF
TRBV20-1	13	many	TRBJ1-4	.	TGCAGTGCTAGATTGACAGTAGGAGAAAAACTGTTTTTT	CSARLTVGEKLFF
TRBV5-8	16	many	TRBJ1-2	TRBD1	TGTGCCAGCGGGGATCCTGGCGAGGGGGCTTCCTATGGCTACACCTTC	CASGDPGEGASYGYTF
TRBV10-3	16	many	TRBJ2-5	.	TGTGCCATCAGTGAGCCTACCGAGACAGCCCAAGAGACCCAGTACTTC	CAISEPTETAQETQYF
TRBV4-3	14	.	TRBJ2-1	TRBD2	TGCGCCAGTGGGAGCGGGAGCTCCTACAATGAGCAGTTCTTC	CASGSGSSYNEQFF
TRBV12-3/TRBV12-4	13	many	TRBJ1-5	.	TGTGCCAGCAGTTCCACTCAGCGGGATCCCCAGCATTTT	CASSSTQRDPQHF
TRBV28	14	many	TRBJ1-2	.	TGTGCCAGCAGTTTAGCCGGGACAAGATTTAGCTACACCTTC	CASSLAGTRFSYTF
TRBV5-1	16	many	TRBJ2-5	TRBD1	TGCGCCAGCAGCCGTTTTCCGGGACAGACGCAAGAGACCCAGTACTTC	CASSRFPGQTQETQYF
TRBV20-1	11	.	TRBJ1-5	.	TGCAGTGCTAGAGATAACCAGCCCCAGCATTTT	CSARDNQPQHF
TRBV5-5	14	many	TRBJ1-1	TRBD1	TGTGCCAGCATCGGAACAGGGGTCGGAACTGAAGCTTTCTTT	CASIGTGVGTEAFF
TRBV4-1	14	many	TRBJ1-6	.	TGCGCCAGCAATGCTGGGGTTGATAATTCACCCCTCCACTTT	CASNAGVDNSPLHF
TRBV20-1	13	many	TRBJ2-7	TRBD1	TGCAGTGCTATGGGACAGGGGATCTACGAGCAGTACTTC	CSAMGQGIYEQYF
TRBV29-1	15	many	TRBJ2-2	.	TGCAGCGTTGAATTGGGTTTCGGGAACACCGGGGAGCTGTTTTTT	CSVELGFGNTGELFF
TRBV19	11	.	TRBJ1-3	.	TGTGCCAGTACCCTTGGTGGCACCATATATTTT	CASTLGGTIYF
TRBV10-3	13	many	TRBJ2-1	TRBD2	TGTGCCACCTACTCTAGCGGGTACAATGAGCAGTTCTTC	CATYSSGYNEQFF
TRBV6-5	15	many	TRBJ2-7	TRBD1	TGTGCCAGCAGTTACGCGGGACAGGGCGTCTACGAGCAGTACTTC	CASSYAGQGVYEQYF
TRBV5-6	19	many	TRBJ2-1	TRBD2	TGTGCCAGCAGAAAGGCGGCTAGCGGGCTCCAGCTCTCCTACAATGAGCAGTTCTTC	CASRKAASGLQLSYNEQFF
TRBV7-3	14	many	TRBJ2-1	.	TGTGCCAGCTCGCGGGGGACAGGCCCCAATGAGCAGTTCTTC	CASSRGTGPNEQFF
TRBV11-2	13	many	TRBJ2-4	TRBD1	TGTGCCAGCAGCCTCTCCGGACAGGACATTCAGTACTTC	CASSLSGQDIQYF
TRBV9	13	many	TRBJ1-5	.	TGTGCCAGCAGCGTAGACCCTTCCCAGCCCCAGCATTTT	CASSVDPSQPQHF
TRBV28	21	many	TRBJ2-2	TRBD2	TGTGCCAGCAGTTTCCAGGGACCTCGGACTAGCGGGAGGAGTAGGGCCGGGGAGCTGTTTTTT	CASSFQGPRTSGRSRAGELFF
TRBV27	16	many	TRBJ2-5	.	TGTGCCAGCAGTTTATATCGGGGGAGGAGGCGAGAGACCCAGTACTTC	CASSLYRGRRRETQYF
TRBV18	19	many	TRBJ2-6	TRBD1	TGTGCCAGCTCACTTGGTCTTGACAGGGGGCCCTCTGGGGCCAACGTCCTGACTTTC	CASSLGLDRGPSGANVLTF
TRBV7-3	18	few	TRBJ2-6	.	TGTGCCAGCAGCCCTTTCGGACAGGGACTATCTAGGGCCAACGTCCTGACTTTC	CASSPFGQGLSRANVLTF
TRBV18	16	few	TRBJ1-5	TRBD1	TGTGCCAGCTCACCGGACGGGACAGGGGTCTACCAGCCCCAGCATTTT	CASSPDGTGVYQPQHF
TRBV7-3	15	many	TRBJ2-3	.	TGTGCCAGCAGCTCCCAGACAGGGGAGGGTGATACGCAGTATTTT	CASSSQTGEGDTQYF
TRBV29-1	12	many	TRBJ2-7	.	TGCAGCGTTGAGCAGGGGAGGCACGAGCAGTACTTC	CSVEQGRHEQYF
TRBV7-9	17	many	TRBJ2-2	.	TGTGCCAGCAGCTCCCACCCGGACATGGCCACAGGCGGGGAGCTGTTTTTT	CASSSHPDMATGGELFF
TRBV5-1	14	many	TRBJ2-1	.	TGCGCCAGCAATCAGGCCTTATCCTACAATGAGCAGTTCTTC	CASNQALSYNEQFF
TRBV9	16	many	TRBJ2-3	.	TGTGCCAGCAGCTCGCTAGGGACACTCCGCACAGATACGCAGTATTTT	CASSSLGTLRTDTQYF
TRBV18	16	many	TRBJ2-7	TRBD2	TGTGCCAGCTCACCCCCAAGCGGGGGGGTTACCTACGAGCAGTACTTC	CASSPPSGGVTYEQYF
TRBV5-1	15	many	TRBJ2-1	TRBD1	TGCGCCAGCAGCTTGGTGCAGGGGGCGCGAAATGAGCAGTTCTTC	CASSLVQGARNEQFF
TRBV5-1	16	many	TRBJ2-5	TRBD2	TGCGCCAGCAGCCGTCACGCGGGGGGTCCCCAAGAGACCCAGTACTTC	CASSRHAGGPQETQYF
TRBV18	15	many	TRBJ2-3	.	TGTGCCAGCTCACCACGCGGCGGGATCTTAGATACGCAGTATTTT	CASSPRGGILDTQYF
TRBV5-1	15	many	TRBJ2-1	TRBD2	TGCGCCAGCAGCCCCACTAGCGGGGGAGGCAATGAGCAGTTCTTC	CASSPTSGGGNEQFF
TRBV5-4	15	.	TRBJ2-7	.	TGTGCCAGCAGCTTAGGGCCAGGGTGGTCCTACGAGCAGTACTTC	CASSLGPGWSYEQYF
TRBV20-1	14	many	TRBJ2-1	TRBD2	TGCAGTGCTAGAGAACCTAGCGGTTACAATGAGCAGTTCTTC	CSAREPSGYNEQFF
TRBV5-1	14	many	TRBJ2-1	.	TGCGCCAGCCAAACACTGGACAGCTACAATGAGCAGTTCTTC	CASQTLDSYNEQFF
TRBV29-1	16	many	TRBJ1-1	.	TGCAGCGTTGAAGACGTCAGGGTGGTAGGGAGCACTGAAGCTTTCTTT	CSVEDVRVVGSTEAFF
TRBV6-2/TRBV6-3	13	.	TRBJ1-2	TRBD1	TGTGCCAGCAGCCGCGGACAGGCCCGGGGCTACACCTTC	CASSRGQARGYTF
TRBV12-3/TRBV12-4	13	many	TRBJ2-7	.	TGTGCCAGCAGGCACCTTCGGGACCACTTGCAGTACTTC	CASRHLRDHLQYF
TRBV9	12	many	TRBJ1-3	.	TGTGCCAGCAGCGTAAAGGGGGACACCATATATTTT	CASSVKGDTIYF
TRBV30	11	many	TRBJ1-1	.	TGTGCCTGGAGTGCTGACATTGAAGCTTTCTTT	CAWSADIEAFF
TRBV5-1	15	many	TRBJ2-5	.	TGCGCCAGCAGCCAACGGACGGGCACTCAAGAGACCCAGTACTTC	CASSQRTGTQETQYF
TRBV6-4	14	.	TRBJ2-1	.	TGTGCCAGCAGTGACACTGGCTCCTACAATGAGCAGTTCTTC	CASSDTGSYNEQFF
TRBV7-3	13	many	TRBJ2-1	.	TGTGCCAGCAGTCGGGAGTTGGAGACTGAGCAGTTCTTC	CASSRELETEQFF
TRBV27	13	many	TRBJ2-1	.	TGTGCCAGCAGTTTATCGAGTAACAATGAGCAGTTCTTC	CASSLSSNNEQFF